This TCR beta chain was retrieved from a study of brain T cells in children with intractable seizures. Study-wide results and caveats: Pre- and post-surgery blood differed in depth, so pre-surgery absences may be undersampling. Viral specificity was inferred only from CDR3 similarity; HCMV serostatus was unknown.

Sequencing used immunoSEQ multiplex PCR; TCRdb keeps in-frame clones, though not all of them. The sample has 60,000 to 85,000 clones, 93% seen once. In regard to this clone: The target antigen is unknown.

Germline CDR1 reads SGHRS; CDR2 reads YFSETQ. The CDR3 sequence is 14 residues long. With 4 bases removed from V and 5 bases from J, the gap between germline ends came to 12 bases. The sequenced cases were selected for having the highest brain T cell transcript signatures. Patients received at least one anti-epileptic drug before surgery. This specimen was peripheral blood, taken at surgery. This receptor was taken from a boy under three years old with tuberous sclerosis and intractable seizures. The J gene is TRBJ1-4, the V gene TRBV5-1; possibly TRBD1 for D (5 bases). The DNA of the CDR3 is TGCGCCAGCAGCACCCGGGACGGCAATGAAAAACTGTTTTTT. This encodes CASSTRDGNEKLFF.